These T cell receptor beta chains were read from a single sample in a study of blood T cell repertoires in COVID-19. Libraries were prepared by immunoSEQ multiplex PCR; TCRdb keeps only in-frame clonotypes and omits some of them. The data hold some 150,000 clones, with about 88% observed a single time. The sequenced sample was peripheral blood. The source of these receptors is a human donor in a cohort sampled during active COVID-19. CDR3s include the opening cysteine and the closing phenylalanine or tryptophan. Fields, in order: V gene, clone size, D gene, J gene, CDR3 DNA, CDR3 protein. The D gene is left open where the match is weak. Not every row has a clone size; where given, it reads once, few, many or a size class.

v_gene: TRBV6-4
abundance: .
d_gene: TRBD1
j_gene: TRBJ1-3
CDR3nt: TGTGCCAGCCCCAGAGTATCCAGGACAGGGGACAACACCATATATTTT
CDR3aa: CASPRVSRTGDNTIYF

v_gene: TRBV28
abundance: .
d_gene: .
j_gene: TRBJ2-1
CDR3nt: TGTGCCAGCAGTTCAACTAGCTTGGGTGGGGTCGGGGGGTTCTTC
CDR3aa: CASSSTSLGGVGGFF

v_gene: TRBV2
abundance: .
d_gene: TRBD2
j_gene: TRBJ2-3
CDR3nt: TGTGCCAGCAGTCCTAGGAGCGGGGCAGATACGCAGTATTTT
CDR3aa: CASSPRSGADTQYF

v_gene: TRBV5-1
abundance: few
d_gene: TRBD2
j_gene: TRBJ2-2
CDR3nt: TGCGCCAGCAGCCCGGGACTAGCGAGAAACACCGGGGAGCTGTTTTTT
CDR3aa: CASSPGLARNTGELFF

v_gene: TRBV19
abundance: .
d_gene: .
j_gene: TRBJ1-1
CDR3nt: TGTGCCAGTAGTATAGATCGCGGAAACACTGAAGCTTTCTTT
CDR3aa: CASSIDRGNTEAFF

v_gene: TRBV28
abundance: .
d_gene: .
j_gene: TRBJ2-3
CDR3nt: TGTGCCAGCAGTTCGCGAGGACAGTCCACAGATACGCAGTATTTT
CDR3aa: CASSSRGQSTDTQYF

v_gene: TRBV5-1
abundance: .
d_gene: .
j_gene: TRBJ2-7
CDR3nt: TGCGCCAGCAGCTTGGGACACTACGAGCAGTACTTC
CDR3aa: CASSLGHYEQYF

v_gene: TRBV4-3
abundance: .
d_gene: TRBD1
j_gene: TRBJ2-1
CDR3nt: TGCGCCAGCAGCCAAGATGGGGACAGGGCAGAGGAGCAGTTCTTC
CDR3aa: CASSQDGDRAEEQFF

v_gene: TRBV19
abundance: .
d_gene: TRBD1
j_gene: TRBJ1-5
CDR3nt: TGTGCCAGTAGTAGGGGACAGGGTCGGAATCAGCCCCAGCATTTT
CDR3aa: CASSRGQGRNQPQHF

v_gene: TRBV28
abundance: .
d_gene: TRBD2
j_gene: TRBJ2-3
CDR3nt: TGTGCCAGCAGCCCCGGCAGAACCCCGGGACTAGCGGGGCATAATACGCAGTATTTT
CDR3aa: CASSPGRTPGLAGHNTQYF

v_gene: TRBV6-5
abundance: .
d_gene: TRBD2
j_gene: TRBJ2-7
CDR3nt: TGTGCCAGCAGTCGGGCTAGCGGGAGTAGCGAGCAGTACTTC
CDR3aa: CASSRASGSSEQYF

v_gene: TRBV11-2
abundance: .
d_gene: TRBD2
j_gene: TRBJ2-3
CDR3nt: TGTGCCAGCAGCTCGTTAGCGGGGGGGCGCACAGATACGCAGTATTTT
CDR3aa: CASSSLAGGRTDTQYF

v_gene: TRBV6-6
abundance: .
d_gene: TRBD2
j_gene: TRBJ2-5
CDR3nt: TGTGCCAGCAGTAGTAGCGGGGGTCGTGGAGAGACCCAGTACTTC
CDR3aa: CASSSSGGRGETQYF

v_gene: TRBV30
abundance: .
d_gene: .
j_gene: TRBJ1-1
CDR3nt: TGTGCCTGGAGTGTACTAAACACTGAAGCTTTCTTT
CDR3aa: CAWSVLNTEAFF

v_gene: TRBV27
abundance: .
d_gene: TRBD1
j_gene: TRBJ1-4
CDR3nt: TGTGCCAGCAGTTTTAGGGCAGGGGGCTTGGAAAAACTGTTTTTT
CDR3aa: CASSFRAGGLEKLFF

v_gene: TRBV27
abundance: .
d_gene: TRBD1
j_gene: TRBJ1-1
CDR3nt: TGTGCCAGCAGTTTATCGGGGACAGGGCTGAGCACTGAAGCTTTCTTT
CDR3aa: CASSLSGTGLSTEAFF

v_gene: TRBV6-5
abundance: .
d_gene: .
j_gene: TRBJ1-1
CDR3nt: TGTGCCAGCAGCACTCGGGGGGCGGGAGAGGCTTTCTTT
CDR3aa: CASSTRGAGEAFF

v_gene: TRBV2
abundance: .
d_gene: TRBD1
j_gene: TRBJ2-3
CDR3nt: TGTGCCAGCAGTACTGAACAGGGGGCCTCAGATACGCAGTATTTT
CDR3aa: CASSTEQGASDTQYF

v_gene: TRBV11-2
abundance: .
d_gene: .
j_gene: TRBJ1-4
CDR3nt: TGTGCCAGCAGCTATTTAGCGGAAAAACTGTTTTTT
CDR3aa: CASSYLAEKLFF

v_gene: TRBV4-1
abundance: .
d_gene: .
j_gene: TRBJ1-1
CDR3nt: TGCGCCAGCAGCCCCGTTGAGAAGGGGCTTAGCACTGAAGCTTTCTTT
CDR3aa: CASSPVEKGLSTEAFF

v_gene: TRBV5-1
abundance: .
d_gene: TRBD1
j_gene: TRBJ1-2
CDR3nt: TGCGCCAGCAGCTTGCAGGGGGCGCTGAACTATGGCTACACCTTC
CDR3aa: CASSLQGALNYGYTF

v_gene: TRBV6-2/TRBV6-3
abundance: .
d_gene: .
j_gene: TRBJ1-5
CDR3nt: TGTGCCAGCAGTTACGGAGGGGTTCAGCCCCAGCATTTT
CDR3aa: CASSYGGVQPQHF

v_gene: TRBV28
abundance: .
d_gene: .
j_gene: TRBJ2-7
CDR3nt: TGTGCCAGCAGTTTTAGGCAGGGCGTTAACGAGCAGTACTTC
CDR3aa: CASSFRQGVNEQYF

v_gene: TRBV6-5
abundance: .
d_gene: .
j_gene: TRBJ2-2
CDR3nt: TGTGCCAGCAGAGCACTAGTCGGGAACACCGGGGAGCTGTTTTTT
CDR3aa: CASRALVGNTGELFF

v_gene: TRBV4-3
abundance: once
d_gene: .
j_gene: TRBJ2-1
CDR3nt: TGCGCCAGCAGCCAAGTCGCGGGTTCCTACAATGAGCAGTTCTTC
CDR3aa: CASSQVAGSYNEQFF

v_gene: TRBV7-6
abundance: .
d_gene: TRBD1
j_gene: TRBJ1-4
CDR3nt: TGTGCCAGCAGCCGTCGACAGGGCTACGATGAAAAACTGTTTTTT
CDR3aa: CASSRRQGYDEKLFF

v_gene: TRBV6-6
abundance: .
d_gene: .
j_gene: TRBJ2-3
CDR3nt: TGTGCCAGCAGTTACTCGAAGTTTGTATCCGGGTTT
CDR3aa: CASSYSKFVSGF

v_gene: TRBV2
abundance: .
d_gene: TRBD2
j_gene: TRBJ2-1
CDR3nt: TGTGCCAGACGACTTAAGGCTAGCGGGGAGTACAATGAGCAGTTCTTC
CDR3aa: CARRLKASGEYNEQFF

v_gene: TRBV3-1/TRBV3-2
abundance: .
d_gene: TRBD1
j_gene: TRBJ1-2
CDR3nt: TGTGCCAGCAGCCATAATCTCCGACAGGGGGCGGATGGCTACACCTTC
CDR3aa: CASSHNLRQGADGYTF

v_gene: TRBV28
abundance: .
d_gene: .
j_gene: TRBJ1-5
CDR3nt: TGTGCCAGCAGTTTCCAGAATCAGCCCCAGCATTTT
CDR3aa: CASSFQNQPQHF

v_gene: TRBV5-1
abundance: .
d_gene: .
j_gene: TRBJ2-3
CDR3nt: TGCGCCAGCAGCTTGGACGGACACTCTAGCACAGATACGCAGTATTTT
CDR3aa: CASSLDGHSSTDTQYF

v_gene: TRBV30
abundance: .
d_gene: .
j_gene: TRBJ2-1
CDR3nt: TGTGCCTTCGGTCGGAGAGGGAACTATTTCAATGAGCAGTTCTTC
CDR3aa: CAFGRRGNYFNEQFF

v_gene: TRBV30
abundance: .
d_gene: .
j_gene: TRBJ1-5
CDR3nt: TGTGCCTGGAGTGGGGTGACAGTGAGTCAGCCCCAGCATTTT
CDR3aa: CAWSGVTVSQPQHF

v_gene: TRBV27
abundance: .
d_gene: TRBD2
j_gene: TRBJ2-3
CDR3nt: TGTGCCAGCAGTCGTGGACTAGCGGGAGGATTGGGCACAGATACGCAGTATTTT
CDR3aa: CASSRGLAGGLGTDTQYF

v_gene: TRBV9
abundance: few
d_gene: .
j_gene: TRBJ2-1
CDR3nt: TGTGCCAGCAGCGTAGAGGGCGGGAAGCAGTTCTTC
CDR3aa: CASSVEGGKQFF

v_gene: TRBV28
abundance: few
d_gene: .
j_gene: TRBJ1-2
CDR3nt: TGTGCCAGCAACGAGCGAGACCAGGGCTATGGCTACACCTTC
CDR3aa: CASNERDQGYGYTF

v_gene: TRBV4-1
abundance: .
d_gene: .
j_gene: TRBJ2-3
CDR3nt: TGCGCCAGCAGCCGAATGCCGGGACAAGGTCAGGATACGCAGTATTTT
CDR3aa: CASSRMPGQGQDTQYF

v_gene: TRBV27
abundance: .
d_gene: .
j_gene: TRBJ2-1
CDR3nt: TGTGCCAGCAGTTCCGTAGTAAGCTCCTACAATGAGCAGTTCTTC
CDR3aa: CASSSVVSSYNEQFF

v_gene: TRBV9
abundance: .
d_gene: TRBD1
j_gene: TRBJ1-1
CDR3nt: TGTGCCAGCAGCGTAGAGGGGGGACAGGGCTATGTGAACACTGAAGCTTTCTTT
CDR3aa: CASSVEGGQGYVNTEAFF

v_gene: TRBV7-3
abundance: .
d_gene: .
j_gene: TRBJ2-5
CDR3nt: TGTGCCAGCAGCTTAAGCGGGGCAGAGACCCAGTACTTC
CDR3aa: CASSLSGAETQYF

v_gene: TRBV20-1
abundance: .
d_gene: TRBD2
j_gene: TRBJ2-1
CDR3nt: TGCAGTGCTAGTGGGGCCCCTAGCGGGAGGGACAATGAGCAGTTCTTC
CDR3aa: CSASGAPSGRDNEQFF

v_gene: TRBV4-2
abundance: .
d_gene: TRBD2
j_gene: TRBJ2-7
CDR3nt: TGTGCCAGCAGCCAAGTAGGGACTACCATAGGCGAGCAGTACTTC
CDR3aa: CASSQVGTTIGEQYF

v_gene: TRBV7-9
abundance: once
d_gene: .
j_gene: TRBJ2-1
CDR3nt: TGTGCCAGCAGCTTAGCGCGCTCGGGTTACAATGAGCAGTTCTTC
CDR3aa: CASSLARSGYNEQFF

v_gene: TRBV1
abundance: .
d_gene: .
j_gene: TRBJ2-2
CDR3nt: TGCACCAGCAGCCACATAATAGCGGGAGCAATTAACACCGGGGAGCTGTTTTTT
CDR3aa: CTSSHIIAGAINTGELFF

v_gene: TRBV7-2
abundance: .
d_gene: .
j_gene: TRBJ2-7
CDR3nt: TGTGCCAGCAGCCAGACAGGTTACGAGCAGTACTTC
CDR3aa: CASSQTGYEQYF

v_gene: TRBV4-1
abundance: .
d_gene: .
j_gene: TRBJ1-5
CDR3nt: TGCGCCAGCAGCCAAGTTTTTATGCAGCCCCAGCATTTT
CDR3aa: CASSQVFMQPQHF